This TCR beta chain stems from a study of blood T cells in healthy people across ages. With a J-beta primer mix and a sample-barcoded 5' primer, a second PCR ran about 6 to 11 cycles. TCRdb reprocessed the 5' RACE reads with MiXCR, giving one entry per CDR3 protein. The sample has approximately 1,000,000 distinct CDR3 sequences, under 55% seen once. Only a few counts were recorded for this clonotype. The specimen sequenced was blood. This receptor was identified in a woman between 55 and 75 years old in good health.

The CDR3 loop is CASREAGRTIYEQYF. CDR3 coding DNA: TGTGCCAGCAGGGAGGCCGGGAGGACGATTTACGAGCAGTACTTC. The chain links TRBV27 to TRBJ2-7, with TRBD2 matching 7 bases. CDR1 and CDR2 from the germline V gene are MNHEY and SMNVEV (reference sequence). The CDR3 sequence is 15 residues long. The junction had 12 bases not matched to a gene; V was cut back by 6 bases and J by 4 bases.